This paragraph reports one T cell receptor (beta chain). Its antigen is unknown. No base quality information exists; no much larger clone differs at one position. This sample was taken from a study of T cell changes during pregnancy in multiple sclerosis (dated 2019 in TCRdb). For the wider study: Changes in the T cell repertoire over the course of pregnancy were examined in this study in women with multiple sclerosis.

Looking up the germline V gene yields CDR1 SQVTM and CDR2 ANQGSEA. The V end gives up 0 bases and the J end 0 bases, leaving 30 bases in the junction not matched to a gene. From cysteine to phenylalanine, the CDR3 is 24 amino acids long. Here the CDR3 DNA is all that survives: 72 bases in frame from base 1. Library preparation employed the immunoSEQ multiplex PCR assay. In TCRdb, the immuneACCESS table is reduced to in-frame sequences with V and J assigned. These tables do not hold every clone; where another copy was compared, an unresolved V gene accounts for under half, and the others remain unexplained. The sample table records about 130,000 clones; about 96% of these occur just once. 0.44% of the sample goes to the ten largest clones.

This TCR was recovered from a female donor with multiple sclerosis, enrolled in a pregnancy study. This chain is built from TRBV29-1 and TRBJ2-7; a stretch of 9 junction bases matches TRBD1. The sequences come from peripheral blood, collected after pregnancy. Here is the DNA: TGCAGCGTTGAAGATGATGACGTCGCGTACAGGGGGCTTTTGGCGCGGGATCCCTCCTACGAGCAGTACTTC. Its translation reads: CSVEDDDVAYRGLLARDPSYEQYF.